This T cell receptor (beta chain) was captured by sequencing in a study of T cell repertoires in aging, cancer and after chemotherapy (dated by TCRdb to about 2019). Broadly, across the study: The donors fell into six age groups ranging from 30 or younger to 70 or older, and each group had at least three individuals. Healthy donor control TCR repertoires were recorded over several months to years and showed clear clonal overlap across re-sampling. In total, the full dataset held several million TCR reads. Peripheral blood TCR beta repertoires from healthy donors and cancer patients were profiled to examine immunoaging and T cell reconstitution after chemotherapy. A cohort of 200 to 250 cancer patients (more than 90 with hematological and some 120 with solid cancers) was assembled, and approximately 97 healthy donors were included as a reference group.

Taken from the germline V gene, the CDR1 and CDR2 loops are SGHTA and FQGTGA. V is pruned by 2 bases and J by 3 bases, leaving 2 bases of the junction without a gene match. The CDR3 sequence holds 15 residues, the cysteine and phenylalanine included. The DNA shown is the 45-base CDR3, in frame from base 1. Instead of sorted cells or RNA, genomic DNA extracted from peripheral blood served as the source for amplifying TCR beta rearrangements. This clonotype was seen only a few times. What this receptor recognizes is not known. Base quality data are lacking; no much larger clone is found one base away. Summary of the overall study and its limitations: Compared with age-matched healthy donors, untreated patients with hematological or solid cancers had significantly lower TCR diversity and higher clonality in blood. In healthy donors, the decline in TCR diversity with age was mainly due to loss of richness, whereas in cancer patients loss of evenness also played a role. According to the authors, the repertoire data do not allow conclusions to be drawn about immunological memory after chemotherapy. In both cancer cohorts, median generation probability rose over the chemotherapy interval, which suggests that the repertoire was reconstituted through rebound thymic output.

Using a mixed TRB-A/B primer pool, multiplex touch-down PCR amplified rearranged TRB sequences covering the V, D and J segments. Illumina adapters and sample indices were added to the amplicons in two consecutive PCR reactions performed with Phusion HS II polymerase. After gel purification with the NucleoSpin Gel and PCR Clean-up kit, the amplicons were checked using Qubit and an Agilent 2100 Bioanalyzer. Libraries were sequenced on an Illumina MiSeq using 600-cycle, single-indexed, paired-end runs. The authors' analysis ran thus. TRB sequences were processed with MiXCR versions 2.12 and 3.0.5. A clone was defined as each unique CDR3 nucleotide sequence, and only productive sequences supported by at least two reads were kept. The repertoire metrics were Shannon diversity, evenness, clonality (calculated as one minus evenness), and diversity profiles parameterized by alpha from 0 to 5. Generation probabilities of clones in paired pre- and post-chemotherapy samples were computed with the IGoR algorithm. In-frame beta chains were kept once TCRdb had trimmed the public reads at Q25 with fastp and called clones with MiXCR. One record per CDR3 amino acid sequence lists the most common genes and DNA. The V and J calls shown here were made by TCRdb, not taken from the authors' results. Recorded for this sample are 7,500 to 10,000 distinct CDR3 sequences; approximately 24% of them occurred a single time. Approximately 2.9% of the sample belongs to the ten largest clones.

The sequence joins TRBV7-3 to TRBJ2-3; TRBD1 matches 10 bases in the middle. The material sequenced was blood. This receptor was identified in a human donor in good health. The sequenced DNA: TGTGCCAGCAGCTTACGGACAGGGGGGACAGATACGCAGTATTTT. This yields the protein CASSLRTGGTDTQYF.